This T cell receptor (beta chain) originates from a study of shared clonotypes between healthy human individuals. The assay ran at deep level. Sorted-subset replicate PCR reactions were performed with about 200 ng DNA, corresponding to about 30,000 T cell genomes. Original data processing: ImmunoSEQ output held junction-only sequences without quality scores, so filtering differed. TCRdb keeps only in-frame clones here, not all; method: immunoSEQ multiplex PCR. V and J calls and clone size are given by that table; D and trimming were obtained from the DNA. The repertoire consists of about 380,000 clones, with 95% to 97% occurring once and the leading ten covering around 0.32%. The CDR3 extends over 15 amino acids. The trim removed 3 bases at V and 0 bases at J, leaving 6 bases unmatched. From germline, CDR1 is SGHRS and CDR2 YFSETQ.

V and J are TRBV5-1 and TRBJ2-7, with 7 bases lining up with TRBD1. Specimen: memory CD8+ T cells sorted from blood. Stated subset: CD45RO+ cells pooled with CCR7-negative TemRA cells. The receptor's source is a man aged 25 to 40 in good health. The CDR3 DNA follows: TGCGCCAGCAGCTCGACAGGGAAATCCTCCTACGAGCAGTACTTC. Protein: CASSSTGKSSYEQYF.